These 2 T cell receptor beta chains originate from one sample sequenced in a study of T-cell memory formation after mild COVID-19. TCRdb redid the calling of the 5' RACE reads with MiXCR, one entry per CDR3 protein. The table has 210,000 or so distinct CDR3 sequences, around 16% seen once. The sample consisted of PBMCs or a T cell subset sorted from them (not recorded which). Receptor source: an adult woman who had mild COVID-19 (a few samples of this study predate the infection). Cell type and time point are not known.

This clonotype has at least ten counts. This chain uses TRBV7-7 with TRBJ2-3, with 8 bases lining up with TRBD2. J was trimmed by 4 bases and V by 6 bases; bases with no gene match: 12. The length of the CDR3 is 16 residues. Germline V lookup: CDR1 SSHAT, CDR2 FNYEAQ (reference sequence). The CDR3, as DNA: TGTGCCAGCAGTCCCGCGGGCGGGGGGCCCGCAGATACGCAGTATTTT. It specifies CASSPAGGGPADTQYF.

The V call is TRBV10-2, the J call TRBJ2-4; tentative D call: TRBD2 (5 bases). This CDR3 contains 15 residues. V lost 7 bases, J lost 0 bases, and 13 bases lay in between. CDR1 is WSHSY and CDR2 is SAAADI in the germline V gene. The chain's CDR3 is CASTDLAGAKNIQYF. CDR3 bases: TGCGCCAGCACCGATCTAGCCGGAGCCAAAAACATTCAGTACTTC.